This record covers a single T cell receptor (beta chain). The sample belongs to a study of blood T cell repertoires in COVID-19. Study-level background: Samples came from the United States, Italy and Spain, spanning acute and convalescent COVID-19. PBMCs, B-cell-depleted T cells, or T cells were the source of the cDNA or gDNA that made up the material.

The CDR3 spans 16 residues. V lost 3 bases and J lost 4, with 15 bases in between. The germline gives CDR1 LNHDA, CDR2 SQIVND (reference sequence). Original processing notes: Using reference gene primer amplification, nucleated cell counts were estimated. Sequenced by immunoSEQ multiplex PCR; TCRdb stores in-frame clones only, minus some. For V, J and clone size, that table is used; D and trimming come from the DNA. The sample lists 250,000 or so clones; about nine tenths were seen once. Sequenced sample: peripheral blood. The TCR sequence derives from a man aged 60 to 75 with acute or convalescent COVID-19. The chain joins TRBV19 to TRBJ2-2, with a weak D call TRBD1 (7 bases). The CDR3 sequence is CASSIRAGGSTGELFF. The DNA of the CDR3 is TGTGCCAGTAGTATCAGAGCAGGGGGGAGCACCGGGGAGCTGTTTTTT. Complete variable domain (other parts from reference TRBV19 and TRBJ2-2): DGGITQSPKYLFRKEGQNVTLSCEQNLNHDAMYWYRQDPGQGLRLIYYSQIVNDFQKGDIAEGYSVSREKKESFPLTVTSAQKNPTAFYLCASSIRAGGSTGELFFGEGSRLTVL.